These T cell receptor beta chains were read from a single sample in a study of shared clonotypes between healthy human individuals. Libraries were prepared by immunoSEQ multiplex PCR; TCRdb keeps only in-frame clonotypes and omits some of them. The sample lists under 300,000 clones; approximately 70% were seen once. What was sequenced was memory CD4+ T cells sorted from blood. These TCRs come from a man aged 25-45 years in good health. Each CDR3 is given with its conserved first and last residue. A D gene is named only where the DNA matches it firmly. Not every row has a clone size; where given, it reads once, few, many or a size class.

d_gene,v_gene,j_gene,abundance,CDR3nt,CDR3aa
TRBD1,TRBV18,TRBJ2-5,.,TGTGCCAGCTTACAGGGGATGGAAGAGACCCAGTACTTC,CASLQGMEETQYF
TRBD2,TRBV7-9,TRBJ2-1,.,TGTGCCAGCAGCGGGTGGAAGCGGGAGATTAAGTTCTTC,CASSGWKREIKFF
.,TRBV27,TRBJ1-5,.,TGTGCCAGCAGTTTGGGGAGGGGACGTAATCAGCCCCAGCATTTT,CASSLGRGRNQPQHF
.,TRBV5-6,TRBJ1-2,once,TGTGCCAGCAGCTTGGGGTACAGGGCCAGTAACTATGGCTACACCTTC,CASSLGYRASNYGYTF
TRBD2,TRBV15,TRBJ2-7,few,TGTGCCACCAGCAGAGATCGGGGCGGGAGGGCCCCCTCCTACGAGCAGTACTTC,CATSRDRGGRAPSYEQYF
TRBD1,TRBV10-3,TRBJ2-1,few,TGTGCCATCAGTGATTGGGGACAGGCGTCATACAATGAGCAGTTCTTC,CAISDWGQASYNEQFF
TRBD2,TRBV27,TRBJ2-3,few,TGTGCCAGCCGGAGACGGGTAGCGGGCATCTTCACAGATACGCAGTATTTT,CASRRRVAGIFTDTQYF
.,TRBV5-1,TRBJ2-3,few,TGCGCCAGCAGAGGGGGGACGGTTAGCACAGATACGCAGTATTTT,CASRGGTVSTDTQYF
TRBD2,TRBV14,TRBJ2-1,.,TGTGCCAGCAGCCAAGATCTTGGACTAGATGAGCAGTTCTTC,CASSQDLGLDEQFF
.,TRBV6-6,TRBJ1-2,once,TGTGCCAGCAGTTACCGGGCAGGGGCTAACTATGGCTACACCTTC,CASSYRAGANYGYTF
TRBD1,TRBV5-6,TRBJ2-5,.,TGTGCCAGCAGCTCTACAGGGGGCCAAGAGACCCAGTACTTC,CASSSTGGQETQYF
.,TRBV5-4,TRBJ1-2,.,TGTGCCAGCAGCTTTACGACAGGTTCTTCCTATGGCTACACCTTC,CASSFTTGSSYGYTF
TRBD2,TRBV5-4,TRBJ2-2,once,TGTGCCAGCAGCTTGTCCCAACTAGCGACCGGGGAGCTGTTTTTT,CASSLSQLATGELFF
TRBD1,TRBV25-1,TRBJ1-2,few,TGTGCCAGCAGTGAATTGGACAGGAACTATGGCTACACCTTC,CASSELDRNYGYTF
.,TRBV18,TRBJ1-5,.,TGTGCCACCTCCGAGAGCCTCAATCAGCCCCAGCATTTT,CATSESLNQPQHF
.,TRBV10-3,TRBJ2-7,.,TGTGCCATCGGTCCGGCAGGTTCTTCCTACGAGCAGTACTTC,CAIGPAGSSYEQYF
.,TRBV7-8,TRBJ2-7,.,TGTGCCAGCAGCTTAGAGGGAAGGGCCAGTTTCTACGAGCAGTACTTC,CASSLEGRASFYEQYF
.,TRBV27,TRBJ2-1,once,TGTGCCAGCAGTACAGGGCGTCTAGTTGGCAATGAGCAGTTCTTC,CASSTGRLVGNEQFF
.,TRBV5-1,TRBJ2-7,.,TGCGCCAGCAGCTTGTTGGGGACGGGCTCCGAGCAGTACTTC,CASSLLGTGSEQYF
.,TRBV6-1,TRBJ2-3,.,TGTGCCAGCAGCGACCCTGCAGGGCCGTCAGATACGCAGTATTTT,CASSDPAGPSDTQYF
TRBD1,TRBV18,TRBJ1-4,.,TGTGCCAGCTCACCACCCAGGACAGGCAATGAAAAACTGTTTTTT,CASSPPRTGNEKLFF
.,TRBV27,TRBJ1-5,.,TGTGCCAGCAGTTATGCGGGGGCCCATCAGCCCCAGCATTTT,CASSYAGAHQPQHF
.,TRBV10-1,TRBJ2-2,once,TGCGCCAGCAGTGGTAGCGTGTGGTCCGGGGAGCTGTTTTTT,CASSGSVWSGELFF
.,TRBV28,TRBJ1-5,.,TGTGCCAGCAGTTCGGGACGGATTAATCAGCCCCAGCATTTT,CASSSGRINQPQHF
.,TRBV28,TRBJ1-5,.,TGTGCCACCCTCTCCGGCGGGGGGAAACAGCCCCAGCATTTT,CATLSGGGKQPQHF
.,TRBV11-2,TRBJ1-2,.,TGTGCCAGCAGCTTAATATCCGGACGGGGATCTTTC,CASSLISGRGSF
.,TRBV25-1,TRBJ2-7,.,TGTGCCAGCAGTCCGAAGAATTACGAGCAGTACTTC,CASSPKNYEQYF
.,TRBV28,TRBJ2-7,few,TGTGCCAGCAGTTTAATGGGGACGGGAAACTACGAGCAGTACTTC,CASSLMGTGNYEQYF
.,TRBV6-5,TRBJ2-7,.,TGTGCCAGCAGCAACACAGGCTTAACCTACGAGCAGTACTTC,CASSNTGLTYEQYF
TRBD1,TRBV2,TRBJ2-1,.,TGTGCCAGCAGCCTTAGACAGGGTGGCAATGAGCAGTTCTTC,CASSLRQGGNEQFF
.,TRBV14,TRBJ2-7,few,TGTGCCAGCAGCTACGGAAGGGGGGTAGGGGAGCAGTACTTC,CASSYGRGVGEQYF
TRBD2,TRBV6-6,TRBJ2-7,once,TGTGCCAGCAGTATATCCCGGGACTACTCCCCCGAGCAGTACTTC,CASSISRDYSPEQYF
.,TRBV10-3,TRBJ2-3,.,TGTGCCATCAGTGAGCGAGCGACCACAGATACGCAGTATTTT,CAISERATTDTQYF
.,TRBV5-1,TRBJ2-2,once,TGCGCCAGCAGCCTGCAAGGAGGGGGTAACACCGGGGAGCTGTTTTTT,CASSLQGGGNTGELFF
TRBD1,TRBV27,TRBJ2-5,few,TGTGCCAGCAGTTTGACAGGGACCCGCCAAGAGACCCAGTACTTC,CASSLTGTRQETQYF
.,TRBV28,TRBJ1-1,.,TGTGCCAGCATAAGGAACGCGAACACTGAAGCTTTCTTT,CASIRNANTEAFF
TRBD1,TRBV7-9,TRBJ2-1,.,TGTGCCAGCAGCCCGGGACAGGGGGGGCTCAATGAGCAGTTCTTC,CASSPGQGGLNEQFF
.,TRBV27,TRBJ2-2,.,TGTGCCAGCAAATATGGGGGGGGCTGGAACACCGGGGAGCTGTTTTTT,CASKYGGGWNTGELFF
.,TRBV7-8,TRBJ1-1,.,TGTGCCAGCAGCCCAACACCGGGGGTGAGGAAAGCTTTCTTT,CASSPTPGVRKAFF
.,TRBV7-9,TRBJ1-1,.,TGTGCCAGCAGTCGGACAGATTCTGAAGCTTTCTTT,CASSRTDSEAFF
TRBD1,TRBV5-6,TRBJ1-5,.,TGTGCCAGCAGCCTTCGACAGGGGCCTATTCTAACCCAGCATTTT,CASSLRQGPILTQHF
TRBD2,TRBV6-1,TRBJ2-7,.,TGTGCCAGCAGAGAGACGGAGCGGGGACCGCAGTACTTC,CASRETERGPQYF
TRBD2,TRBV7-8,TRBJ2-2,.,TGTGCCAGCAGCAAGGGACTAGCGATCTACGGGGAGCTGTTTTTT,CASSKGLAIYGELFF
TRBD2,TRBV4-3,TRBJ2-7,.,TGCGCCAGCAGCCAAGACTCGAGCGGGAGAGGCGAGCAGTACTTC,CASSQDSSGRGEQYF
.,TRBV29-1,TRBJ2-2,few,TGCAGCGTTGGTGTAGCCGGGAAGAACACCGGGGAGCTGTTTTTT,CSVGVAGKNTGELFF
TRBD2,TRBV5-1,TRBJ2-7,.,TGCGCCAGCAGCGTGACTAGCGGGAGAACGAGCGAGCAGTACTTC,CASSVTSGRTSEQYF
.,TRBV2,TRBJ1-1,few,TGTGCCAGCAGAGGGGACAAAGGGACTGAAGCTTTCTTT,CASRGDKGTEAFF
.,TRBV28,TRBJ2-5,few,TGTGCCAGCAGTTCGAGTCCAGCCCAAGAGACCCAGTACTTC,CASSSSPAQETQYF
.,TRBV25-1,TRBJ1-5,.,TGTGCCAGCAGTGAATGGGGAGGGAATCAGCCCCAGCATTTT,CASSEWGGNQPQHF
.,TRBV7-9,TRBJ2-1,many,TGTGCCAGCAGCTTAGGCTTCAGCGGAGGGGGGAATGAGCAGTTCTTC,CASSLGFSGGGNEQFF
.,TRBV4-1,TRBJ2-5,.,TGCGCCAGCAGCCAACTACGAGGAGAGACCCAGTACTTC,CASSQLRGETQYF
.,TRBV21-1,TRBJ2-5,.,TGTGCCAGCAGCAAAACTAAGAGTGGGGGGACAGGCGGTACAGAGACCCAGTACTTC,CASSKTKSGGTGGTETQYF
.,TRBV11-3,TRBJ1-4,.,TGTGCCAGCAGCCCAAAAGCCCCGGGACATAGGGCAACTAATGAAAAACTGTTTTTT,CASSPKAPGHRATNEKLFF
TRBD1,TRBV5-4,TRBJ2-3,.,TGTGCCAGCAGCTTGTTCTCAGGGGGAGATACGCAGTATTTT,CASSLFSGGDTQYF
.,TRBV2,TRBJ2-3,.,TGTGCCAGCAGTGTTCATTGGGAGTCAGATACGCAGTATTTT,CASSVHWESDTQYF
.,TRBV28,TRBJ1-1,.,TGTGCCAGCAGTTTATTAATGCAAGCTTTCTTT,CASSLLMQAFF
TRBD1,TRBV7-8,TRBJ2-3,few,TGTGCCAGCAGCCCCCGACAGGGGAGCACAGATACGCAGTATTTT,CASSPRQGSTDTQYF